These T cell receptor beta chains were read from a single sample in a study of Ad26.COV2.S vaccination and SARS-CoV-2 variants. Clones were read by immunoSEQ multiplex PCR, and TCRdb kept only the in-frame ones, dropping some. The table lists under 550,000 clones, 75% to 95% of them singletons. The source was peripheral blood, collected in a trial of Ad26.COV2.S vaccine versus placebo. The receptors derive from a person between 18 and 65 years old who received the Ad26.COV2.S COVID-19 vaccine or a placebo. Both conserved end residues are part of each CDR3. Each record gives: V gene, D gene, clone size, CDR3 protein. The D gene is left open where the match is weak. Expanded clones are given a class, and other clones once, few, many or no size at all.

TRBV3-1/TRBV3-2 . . CASSQLNTEAFF
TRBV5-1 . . CASSPWRNSYEQYF
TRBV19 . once CASSTGQLNQPQHF
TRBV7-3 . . CASSSPGEDTEAFF
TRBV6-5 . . CASSSLGLSYEQYF
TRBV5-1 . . CASSLAGQTMETQYF
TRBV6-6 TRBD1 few CASTPTGNYGYTF
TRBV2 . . CASSLEGEKLFF
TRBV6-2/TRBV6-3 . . CASSYFPRDSNQPQHF
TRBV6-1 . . CASSEVSSYNEQFF
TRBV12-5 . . CASGLAKTGSSEQFF
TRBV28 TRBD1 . CASSSRTGVDETQYF
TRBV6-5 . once CASSTLREAFF
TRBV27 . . CASGLKNSNQPQHF
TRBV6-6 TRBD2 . CASSLEATGGEQYF
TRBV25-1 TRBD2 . CASSERGGSGANVLTF
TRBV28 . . CASSSWGQTINEKLFF
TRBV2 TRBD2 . CASSEVAGGNNEQFF
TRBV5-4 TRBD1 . CASRYKQGAAYNEQFF
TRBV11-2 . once CASSWSRDGNEQFF
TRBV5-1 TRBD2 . CASSLEGGYPSSYNEQFF
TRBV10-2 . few CASRDRNTEAFF
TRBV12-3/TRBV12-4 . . CASSFSQETQYF
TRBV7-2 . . CASSLAPGRRDNEQFF
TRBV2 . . CASRHPNWTVSSYEQYF
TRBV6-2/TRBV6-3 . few CASSLDEKLFF
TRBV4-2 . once CASSPAGMAADTQYF
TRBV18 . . CASSLAQETQYF
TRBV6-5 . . CASSYDSVAHEQFF
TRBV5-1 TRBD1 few CASSKVVDRARPQYF
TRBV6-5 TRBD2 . CASRRAGGGELFF
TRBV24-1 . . CATSDTLAGQETQYF
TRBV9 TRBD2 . CASSVSSGKNTGELFF
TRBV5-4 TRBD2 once CASSLRLAGGETQYF
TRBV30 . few CAWSVPLSLRDNSPLHF
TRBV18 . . CASSVATGNNGEQYF
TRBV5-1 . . CASRPSSVGGELFF
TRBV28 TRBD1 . CASSRPTPGQGATSNQPQHF
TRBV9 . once CASSVRTGANEKLFF
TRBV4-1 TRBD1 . CASSGYRGLGSGANVLTF
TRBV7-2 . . CASSTVGNQPQHF
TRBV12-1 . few CASSLFGREETQYF
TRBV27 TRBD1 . CASSVTGGREKLFF
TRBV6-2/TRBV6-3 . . CASSQGSGYTF
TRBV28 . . CASSLVNQPQHF
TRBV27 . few CASTRQPQHF
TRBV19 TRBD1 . CASSAQDRRSEQYF
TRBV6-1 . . CASSEGGYEQYF
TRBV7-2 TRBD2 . CASKQREFNEQFF
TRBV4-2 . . CASSPRSGAGFTDTQYF